The sequence of this T cell receptor (beta chain) was determined in a study of OX40 agonist ivuxolimab in advanced cancers. As for the study in general: Ivuxolimab is a fully human IgG2 antibody that activates OX40 (CD134). Patients undergoing dose escalation presented with hepatocellular carcinoma, melanoma, renal cell or head and neck cancer. Participants, around 80% male, averaged around 60 years of age, ranging from roughly 23 to 80.

V lost 4 bases, J lost 0 bases, and 14 bases lay in between. CDR3 size: 17 residues. Germline CDR1 and CDR2: SGHRS and YFSETQ. Here immunoSEQ multiplex PCR was the method, and the copy in TCRdb shows in-frame clones only, minus some. In the table there are roughly 66,000 clones, 75% to 85% of which are singletons. This clonotype originated in an adult with an advanced solid tumor such as melanoma, head and neck, liver or kidney cancer. J is TRBJ2-6 and V is TRBV5-1; a possible D gene is TRBD2 (5 bases). The sample in question was CD4+ or CD8+ T cells sorted from blood, obtained in a trial of the OX40 agonist ivuxolimab. The CDR3 is CASSPGTRLSGANVLTF. The CDR3 bases are TGCGCCAGCAGCCCTGGCACTAGACTCTCTGGGGCCAACGTCCTGACTTTC.